The following is a TCR beta chain sequence with its context. The antigen remains undetermined. Template material for TCR beta VDJ and CDR3 profiling consisted of genomic DNA. TCRdb ran MiXCR on the reads and lists one entry per CDR3 protein. The sample carries 400,000 to 450,000 distinct CDR3 sequences, just under 70% recorded once. This sample stems from a study of CD8+CD57+ T cells in acquired aplastic anemia. At the level of the study: Sorted CD4+ and CD8+ cells gave a mean 3.2 ug DNA, range roughly 0.18 to 30 ug. Healthy donors gave 11 million or so reads on average for CD4+ cells. Study conclusions and caveats: Patients and controls had in common approximately 29 CD8+ CDR3 sequences. Significance was not reached for CD8+ Simpson's diversity between patients and controls.

The CDR3 contains 12 residues. Germline assignment: CDR1 SQVTM and CDR2 ANQGSEA. The sequenced sample was sorted CD4+, CD8+, or CD8+CD57+ T cells (not recorded which) from PBMCs. This chain joins TRBV29-1 and TRBJ2-7, with 9 bases aligning to TRBD1. This TCR was recovered from a human donor in good health, serving as a control. In nucleotides, the CDR3 is TGCGGCGCTGGACAGGGGTCATACGAGCAGTACTTC. Encoded protein: CGAGQGSYEQYF.